The 20 T cell receptor beta chains given below trace back to one sample, sequenced in a study of cytomegalovirus exposure and HLA in healthy donors. It was with 60 Vbeta and 13 Jbeta primers that the PCR ran. This table comes from immunoSEQ multiplex PCR, and its TCRdb copy is limited to in-frame clones, with some not included. The data show under 110,000 clones, 75% seen once. Sequenced: PBMCs. The receptors were sampled from a man aged 50 or older in good health and CMV-seronegative.

V gene TRBV6-5 combines with J gene TRBJ2-7; tentatively, D is TRBD2 (6 bases). The CDR3 runs 13 residues. From germline, CDR1 is MNHEY and CDR2 SVGAGI. Trimming took off 8 bases at V and 7 bases at J, with 18 bases between the two ends. The CDR3 here is CASSRGGGSEQYF. The CDR3 DNA reads as TGTGCCAGCTCTAGGGGTGGGGGGAGTGAGCAGTACTTC.

CDR3 amino acids: CAWMRGWEQYF. As DNA, the CDR3 is TGTGCCTGGATGCGGGGCTGGGAGCAGTACTTC. The chain uses TRBV30 and TRBJ2-7; D might be TRBD2 (6 bases). V gave up 4 bases and J gave up 7 bases, with 11 bases separating them. The CDR3 length is 11 residues. Germline-derived CDR1 and CDR2 are GTSNPN and SVGIG (reference sequence).

This chain connects TRBV9 to TRBJ1-4; TRBD1 aligns across 8 bases. Germline V CDR1 and CDR2: SGDLS, YYNGEE. This CDR3 comprises 15 residues. V dropped 5 bases and J dropped 6; count of bases not matched to a gene: 9. CDR3 in DNA: TGTGCCAGCAGTGACCCCGGACAGGGACATGAAAAACTGTTTTTT. It yields the protein CASSDPGQGHEKLFF.

The table lists this clone with a few counts. The V call is TRBV25-1, the J call TRBJ2-7, with 9 positions matching TRBD1. The germline gives CDR1 MGHDK, CDR2 SYGVNS. With 6 bases clipped from V and 3 bases from J, the junction kept 3 bases outside the gene matches. The CDR3 is made up of 13 amino acids. The CDR3 sequence is CASRLGQGYEQYF. The CDR3 region has the DNA TGTGCCAGCAGACTGGGACAGGGCTACGAGCAGTACTTC.

This clone has only one observation. The chain carries TRBV5-4 and TRBJ2-5, with D perhaps TRBD1 (5 bases). V was pared by 4 bases and J by 2 bases, with 18 bases between. Germline CDR1 reads SGHNT; CDR2 reads YYREEE (reference sequence). CDR3 length: 16 residues. The CDR3, as DNA: TGTGCCAGCAGCATGAACCTACAGGTATCTCAAGAGACCCAGTACTTC. Amino acid sequence: CASSMNLQVSQETQYF.

Comment on this clone: The germline gene is not matched at one end of the junction; a read error may be the cause. The CDR3 loop is CASSLAGQGVIKF. The CDR3 DNA sequence: TGTGCCAGCAGCTTAGCAGGACAGGGCGTTATTAAATTT. The genes are TRBV7-9 and TRBJ1-1; 8 nucleotides agree with TRBD1. The CDR3 runs 13 residues. Germline lookup yields CDR1 SEHNR and CDR2 FQNEAQ (reference sequence).

The chain joins TRBV11-2 to TRBJ2-1; a possible D gene is TRBD2 (5 bases). The germline gives CDR1 SGHAT, CDR2 FQNNGV. This CDR3 has 17 amino acids. V dropped 2 bases and J dropped 0 bases, with 14 bases sitting between them. The CDR3 spells CASSLSGAVSSYNEQFF. The CDR3 bases are TGTGCCAGCAGCTTATCAGGAGCGGTTAGCTCCTACAATGAGCAGTTCTTC.

The CDR3, as DNA: TGTGCCAGCAGCCTTGGAACGTCCGGGACAGGGGGTTACAATGAGCAGTTCTTC. It translates to CASSLGTSGTGGYNEQFF. V gene TRBV4-2 combines with J gene TRBJ2-1; 11 bases agree with TRBD1. Germline trimming cut 4 bases from V and 4 bases from J; bases unmatched to any gene: 12. CDR1 and CDR2 from the germline V gene are LGHNA and YNFKEQ. The length of the CDR3 is 18 residues.

This clone came up a few times. J is TRBJ2-5 and V is TRBV4-1; D remains ambiguous. V lost 4 bases and J lost 5, with 17 bases in between. This CDR3 is 15 amino acids long. The V gene's germline CDR1 is MGHRA and CDR2 YSYEKL. CDR3 region: CASSLGTGTRETQYF. The CDR3 coding sequence is TGCGCCAGCAGCCTTGGAACGGGTACGAGGGAGACCCAGTACTTC.

The chain has TRBV7-8 and TRBJ2-3; D not resolved. Trimming shortened V by 5 bases and J by 3 bases, and 6 bases separated the two germline ends. Germline values: CDR1 SGHVS, CDR2 FQNEAQ. CDR3 length: 12 amino acids. Here the CDR3 reads CASSLETDTQYF. In nucleotides, the CDR3 is TGTGCCAGCAGCCTCGAGACAGATACGCAGTATTTT.

The chain combines TRBV7-2 with TRBJ2-1, with D tentatively TRBD2 (6 bases). V was cut by 4 bases and J by 0 bases, with 10 bases left in between. The CDR3 is 15 amino acids. Germline CDR1 and CDR2: SGHTA and FQGNSA. In DNA, the CDR3 is TGTGCCAGCAGCTGGCGAGCGGGCTCCTACAATGAGCAGTTCTTC. Amino acid sequence: CASSWRAGSYNEQFF.

This sequence joins TRBV6-1 and TRBJ2-7; 12 nucleotides align to TRBD2. Germline V gives CDR1 MNHNS, CDR2 SASEGT. V lost 6 bases to trimming and J lost 5 bases; unmatched junction nucleotides: 8. CDR3 size: 15 residues. Here the CDR3 reads CASRGLAGSSNEQYF. CDR3 in DNA: TGTGCCAGCAGAGGACTAGCGGGGTCTTCAAACGAGCAGTACTTC.

The chain combines TRBV28 with TRBJ1-3; D call uncertain. Germline loops: CDR1 MDHEN, CDR2 SYDVKM. The V gene lost 6 bases and the J gene lost 4 bases, with 19 bases spanning the gap. This CDR3 comprises 16 residues. Here the CDR3 DNA reads TGTGCCAGCAGCCCGGGAGCTCCCGGTGGGGGAAACACCATATATTTT. This codes for CASSPGAPGGGNTIYF.

V gene TRBV6-1 combines with J gene TRBJ2-5, with 16 bases fitting TRBD2. The trim removed 1 base at V and 2 bases at J, leaving 7 bases unmatched. The CDR3 contains 19 residues. CDR1 is MNHNS, CDR2 SASEGT, per germline. The CDR3 nucleotides are TGTGCCAGCAGTGAAGTCAGTTGGGGACTAGCGGGGGGGCAAGAGACCCAGTACTTC. It specifies CASSEVSWGLAGGQETQYF.

The gene calls are TRBV4-1 and TRBJ2-3; 7 nucleotides match TRBD1. The CDR3 spans 14 residues. Germline V gene data show CDR1 as MGHRA and CDR2 as YSYEKL. V shed 4 bases, J shed 4 bases, and the junction held 5 bases outside the gene matches. The CDR3 sequence is CASSPGGSADTQYF. Written as DNA, the CDR3 is TGCGCCAGCAGCCCAGGGGGAAGCGCAGATACGCAGTATTTT.

This rearrangement joins TRBV6-4 to TRBJ1-2; D gene unclear. V lost 3 bases, J lost 6 bases, and 17 bases lay in between. Germline CDR1 MRHNA, CDR2 SNTAGT. The CDR3 has 15 residues. DNA of the CDR3: TGTGCCAGCAGTGATACCCCACAAGCGATGGATGGCTACACCTTC. This codes for CASSDTPQAMDGYTF.

The chain recombines TRBV5-1 with TRBJ2-7; the match to TRBD1 covers 10 bases. From germline, CDR1 is SGHRS and CDR2 YFSETQ. Germline trimming cut 4 bases from V and 6 bases from J; bases unmatched to any gene: 4. The CDR3 covers 13 residues. CDR3 DNA sequence: TGCGCCAGCAGCGCCGGGACAGGGGTCGAGCAGTACTTC. Its translation: CASSAGTGVEQYF.

The genes are TRBV11-2 and TRBJ1-2; D remains unclear. Germline CDR1 is SGHAT and CDR2 is FQNNGV. V lost 1 base and J 6 bases, leaving 9 bases between the germline ends. The CDR3 loop spans 13 amino acids. In nucleotides, the CDR3 is TGTGCCAGCAGCTTAGTAGTCGAGCATGGCTACACCTTC. Its translation is CASSLVVEHGYTF.

The V and J genes are TRBV30 and TRBJ1-4, with a possible D match to TRBD1 (5 bases). Germline lookup yields CDR1 GTSNPN and CDR2 SVGIG (reference sequence). This CDR3 is 13 amino acids long. Trimming shortened V by 5 bases and J by 3 bases, and 10 bases separated the two germline ends. CDR3 protein: CAWGRGSNEKLFF. As DNA, the CDR3 is TGTGCCTGGGGGAGGGGATCTAATGAAAAACTGTTTTTT.

This chain uses TRBV7-2 with TRBJ2-1; 8 positions match TRBD2. The germline CDR1 and CDR2 sequences are SGHTA and FQGNSA. This CDR3 has 13 amino acids. The V segment lost 5 bases and the J segment 7 bases; nucleotides outside the gene matches: 4. The CDR3 here is CASSTSGGNEQFF. The CDR3 nucleotides are TGTGCCAGCAGCACCTCGGGGGGGAATGAGCAGTTCTTC.